These 24 T cell receptor beta chains originate from one sample sequenced in a study of cytomegalovirus exposure and HLA in healthy donors. Assay: immunoSEQ multiplex PCR; the TCRdb copy retains only in-frame clones and omits some. The sample contains over 150,000 clones, 86% of which appear only once. Input material: PBMCs. The origin of the receptors is a woman aged 18-29 years in good health and CMV-seronegative.

This chain connects TRBV29-1 to TRBJ1-1, with 10 bases fitting TRBD1. Per germline, CDR1 SQVTM and CDR2 ANQGSEA. The CDR3 sequence is 13 residues long. After removal of 7 bases from V and 7 bases from J, the junction contained 9 bases not matched to a gene. CDR3 sequence reads: CSAAPGDRGEAFF. Here the CDR3 DNA reads TGCAGCGCAGCCCCAGGGGACAGGGGTGAAGCTTTCTTT.

The chain carries TRBV9 and TRBJ2-1; the D gene is possibly TRBD1 (6 bases). Germline V gives CDR1 SGDLS, CDR2 YYNGEE. The CDR3 is 13 residues long. Deletions cut 1 base from V and 8 bases from J, with 10 bases between. In DNA, the CDR3 is TGTGCCAGCAGCGTAACAGGGCTCGATGAGCAGTTCTTC. Residues: CASSVTGLDEQFF.

This sequence joins TRBV5-6 and TRBJ1-2, with D possibly being TRBD1 (5 bases). This CDR3 is 15 amino acids long. Germline assignment: CDR1 SGHDT and CDR2 YYEEEE. The V end lost 2 bases, the J end lost 0 bases, and 11 bases lay between the germline ends. The CDR3: CASSFVGHTNYGYTF. Written as DNA, the CDR3 is TGTGCCAGCAGCTTCGTAGGACATACTAACTATGGCTACACCTTC.

The gene calls are TRBV14 and TRBJ2-3; 8 nucleotides agree with TRBD2. Per the germline V gene, CDR1 is SGHDN and CDR2 is FVKESK. V shed 4 bases and J 2 bases; nucleotides not matched to a gene: 5. This CDR3 contains 15 residues. The CDR3 sequence: CASSRVGGVTDTQYF. The CDR3 coding sequence is TGTGCCAGCAGCCGGGTCGGGGGGGTCACAGATACGCAGTATTTT. The whole variable domain, filled in from reference TRBV14 and TRBJ2-3, reads EAGVTQFPSHSVIEKGQTVTLRCDPISGHDNLYWYRRVMGKEIKFLLHFVKESKQDESGMPNNRFLAERTGGTYSTLKVQPAELEDSGVYFCASSRVGGVTDTQYFGPGTRLTVL.

The chain has TRBV9 and TRBJ2-7; 9 bases align to TRBD1. The CDR3 is 16 residues long. CDR1 is SGDLS and CDR2 is YYNGEE in the germline V gene. After removal of 2 bases from V and 5 bases from J, the junction contained 11 bases not matched to a gene. CDR3 bases: TGTGCCAGCAGCGTGGGGCCTTACAGGGGGCCCCACGAGCAGTACTTC. Protein: CASSVGPYRGPHEQYF.

The chain links TRBV30 to TRBJ1-5; TRBD1 matches at 9 bases. The germline gives CDR1 GTSNPN, CDR2 SVGIG (reference sequence). CDR3 size: 16 residues. Trimming took 2 bases from V and 7 from J; bases not matched to a gene: 12. The DNA of the CDR3 is TGTGCCTGGAGTACCATAACAGGGGGCGCAGGACAGCCCCAGCATTTT. Translating gives CAWSTITGGAGQPQHF.

The V call is TRBV7-9, the J call TRBJ2-4, with D unclear. Germline V CDR1 and CDR2: SEHNR, FQNEAQ (reference sequence). This CDR3 contains 15 residues. Trimming left V 5 bases short and J 6 bases short, with 17 bases between. The CDR3 region has the DNA TGTGCCAGCAGCAGCCCCGGATCCCGCGGAAACATTCAGTACTTC. Amino acid sequence: CASSSPGSRGNIQYF.

V is TRBV5-1 and J is TRBJ1-2; TRBD1 matches at 10 bases. J lost 4 bases, V lost 2 bases, and 2 bases had no gene match. Germline-derived CDR1 and CDR2 are SGHRS and YFSETQ. The CDR3 consists of 14 residues. CDR3: CASSFGDRGYGYTF. CDR3 sequence (DNA): TGCGCCAGCAGCTTCGGGGACAGGGGCTATGGCTACACCTTC.

This sequence joins TRBV28 and TRBJ2-2; D unresolved. The V gene's germline CDR1 is MDHEN and CDR2 SYDVKM. The CDR3 is 13 residues long. V shed 9 bases and J shed 1 base, with 9 bases lying between them. The DNA for the CDR3 is TGTGCCAGTCAAATCAGGAACACCGGGGAGCTGTTTTTT. Its translation: CASQIRNTGELFF.

Written as DNA, the CDR3 is TGCGCCAGCAGCCAAGCTACCAGCGGGAGGAACGAGCAGTACTTC. Translation gives CASSQATSGRNEQYF. This chain uses TRBV4-1 with TRBJ2-7, with 9 bases lining up with TRBD2. CDR3 size: 15 residues. Germline V lookup: CDR1 MGHRA, CDR2 YSYEKL. V lost 1 base, J lost 5 bases, and 6 bases stayed unmatched.

The chain carries TRBV11-2 and TRBJ1-1, with 8 bases identical to TRBD1. After removal of 5 bases from V and 6 bases from J, the junction contained 8 bases not matched to a gene. Per germline, CDR1 SGHAT and CDR2 FQNNGV. The CDR3 contains 14 residues. CDR3 region: CASSTRQGRPEAFF. As DNA, the CDR3 is TGTGCCAGCAGCACCAGACAGGGGAGACCTGAAGCTTTCTTT.

This chain joins TRBV13 and TRBJ2-3, with 7 bases aligning to TRBD1. V trimming: 5 bases; J trimming: 1 base; junction bases outside the gene matches: 9. There are 16 residues in the CDR3. Germline values: CDR1 PRHDT, CDR2 FYEKMQ (reference sequence). The CDR3 bases are TGTGCCAGCAGCCCCAAAGGCACAGGGGGCACAGATACGCAGTATTTT. Translating gives CASSPKGTGGTDTQYF.

V and J are TRBV2 and TRBJ2-7, with D maybe TRBD2 (6 bases). This CDR3 has 12 residues. Trimming left V 10 bases short and J 4 bases short, with 14 bases between. The germline V gene encodes CDR1 SNHLY and CDR2 FYNNEI. CDR3 bases: TGTGCCATATTGACTAGGACTTACGAGCAGTACTTC. Protein: CAILTRTYEQYF.

The V call is TRBV7-3, the J call TRBJ1-1; unclear D gene. Germline CDR1 SGHTA, CDR2 FQGTGA. The CDR3 sequence is 15 residues long. V shed 5 bases and J shed 5 bases, with 18 bases lying between them. CDR3 nucleotides: TGTGCCAGCAGCCTACAATGGGGAGGAAGTACTGAAGCTTTCTTT. This codes for CASSLQWGGSTEAFF.

The genes are TRBV5-8 and TRBJ1-5; weak D call: TRBD1 (6 bases). V shed 3 bases and J shed 9 bases, with 19 bases lying between them. Germline V gene sequence: CDR1 SGHTS, CDR2 YDEGEE. The CDR3 is 15 residues long. The CDR3 region has the DNA TGTGCCAGCAGCTCACCCCCGGGACATTTCCTGCCCCAGCATTTT. Its translation: CASSSPPGHFLPQHF. Full variable domain (remainder filled in from reference TRBV5-8 and TRBJ1-5): EAGVTQSPTHLIKTRGQQATLRCSPISGHTSVYWYQQALGLGLQFLLWYDEGEERNRGNFPPRFSGRQFPNYSSELNVNALELEDSALYLCASSSPPGHFLPQHFGDGTRLSIL.

This chain joins TRBV4-3 and TRBJ1-2; TRBD1 agrees at 7 bases. CDR1 LGHNA and CDR2 YSLEER come from the germline V gene. V shed 4 bases, J shed 4 bases, and the junction held 9 bases outside the gene matches. The CDR3 has 15 amino acids. The DNA of the CDR3 is TGCGCCAGCAGCCCCCCAACAGGGGAGAGCTATGGCTACACCTTC. As protein: CASSPPTGESYGYTF.

The chain uses TRBV19 and TRBJ1-5; TRBD1 matches 7 bases. This CDR3 has 14 amino acids. J lost 5 bases, V lost 3 bases, and 4 bases had no gene match. Germline assignment: CDR1 LNHDA and CDR2 SQIVND (reference sequence). CDR3 nucleotides: TGTGCCAGTAGTATTACAGGGGATGATCAGCCCCAGCATTTT. Translation: CASSITGDDQPQHF.

This sequence joins TRBV19 and TRBJ1-6, with a tentative D call TRBD1 (5 bases). The CDR3 contains 12 residues. The ends were cut back, 11 bases at V and 7 bases at J, with 12 bases in the middle. Germline V CDR1 and CDR2: LNHDA, SQIVND (reference sequence). CDR3 coding DNA: TGTGCCGGGGGGTCCGGGAATTCACCCCTCCACTTT. It codes for CAGGSGNSPLHF.

The DNA of the CDR3 is TGCGCCAGCAGCTTAGCGAACGGGGCCAACGTCCTGACTTTC. This translates into CASSLANGANVLTF. This chain joins TRBV5-1 and TRBJ2-6; no clear D. The CDR3 loop spans 14 amino acids. Germline V gene data show CDR1 as SGHRS and CDR2 as YFSETQ. V lost 2 bases to trimming and J lost 4 bases, with 7 bases between them.

The V and J genes are TRBV6-1 and TRBJ2-7; 7 nucleotides agree with TRBD2. The CDR3 extends over 14 amino acids. Germline CDR1 reads MNHNS; CDR2 reads SASEGT. J gave up 6 bases and V 4 bases, and 9 bases lay outside the gene matches. The CDR3 region is CASSAPGGRSEQYF. The CDR3 DNA is TGTGCCAGCAGTGCTCCGGGGGGTCGGTCCGAGCAGTACTTC.

The genes are TRBV2 and TRBJ2-7; 10 nucleotides align to TRBD1. The germline V gene encodes CDR1 SNHLY and CDR2 FYNNEI. This CDR3 has 15 amino acids. The V segment lost 9 bases and the J segment 2 bases; nucleotides outside the gene matches: 10. The CDR3 bases are TGTGCCAGTTTGACAGGGGGCGGGGAAACCTACGAGCAGTACTTC. Amino acid sequence: CASLTGGGETYEQYF.

The chain combines TRBV27 with TRBJ2-3, with D maybe TRBD1 (6 bases). CDR1 is MNHEY and CDR2 is SMNVEV in the germline V gene (reference sequence). V lost 2 bases and J lost 2, with 11 bases in between. CDR3 length equals 15 residues. The CDR3 reads CASSLGYRVTDTQYF. For the CDR3, the DNA is TGTGCCAGCAGTTTAGGATACAGGGTCACAGATACGCAGTATTTT.

The chain links TRBV18 to TRBJ1-2, with a tentative D call TRBD1 (5 bases). Germline CDR1 and CDR2: KGHSH and LQKENI. Trimming took off 6 bases at V and 4 bases at J, with 18 bases between the two ends. The CDR3 extends over 15 amino acids. CDR3 sequence (DNA): TGTGCCAGCTCCCCTTTGGACCAGGGAGGCTATGGCTACACCTTC. Protein sequence: CASSPLDQGGYGYTF.

The chain employs TRBV11-2 and TRBJ2-1; 9 bases line up with TRBD1. Germline loops: CDR1 SGHAT, CDR2 FQNNGV. Trimming at V came to 5 bases and at J to 3 bases, leaving 5 bases not matched to a gene. This CDR3 is built from 15 residues. The CDR3 nucleotides read TGTGCCAGCAGCCATCCGGGACAGGGCTACAATGAGCAGTTCTTC. Its translation is CASSHPGQGYNEQFF.